These 13 T cell receptor beta chains originate from one sample sequenced in a study of T cell changes during pregnancy in multiple sclerosis. Produced via immunoSEQ multiplex PCR; TCRdb's table is partial and in-frame only. The sample gives 50,000 to 55,000 clones, more than 85% of which show up once; approximately 0.39% is in the top ten. Specimen: CD4+ T cells from peripheral blood mononuclear cells, collected after pregnancy. These receptors were obtained from a female donor with multiple sclerosis, enrolled in a pregnancy study.

This clone occurred a few times. The chain couples TRBV5-6 to TRBJ1-4; D possibly corresponds to TRBD1 (5 bases). The V gene lost 1 base and the J gene lost 4 bases, with 8 bases spanning the gap. The CDR3 length is 14 residues. Per germline, CDR1 SGHDT and CDR2 YYEEEE. In DNA, the CDR3 is TGTGCCAGCAGCTTGAGGACAAATAATGAAAAACTGTTTTTT. The encoded protein is CASSLRTNNEKLFF.

The genes are TRBV30 and TRBJ2-6; D gene unclear. Germline-derived CDR1 and CDR2 are GTSNPN and SVGIG (reference sequence). The CDR3 consists of 12 residues. The V gene lost 7 bases and the J gene lost 1 base, with 5 bases spanning the gap. Written as DNA, the CDR3 is TGTGCCTCTTATTCTGGGGCCAACGTCCTGACTTTC. Protein sequence: CASYSGANVLTF.

V is TRBV11-1 and J is TRBJ2-7; 9 positions match TRBD2. V shed 5 bases, J shed 5 bases, and the junction held 13 bases outside the gene matches. Germline V gene data show CDR1 as SGHAT and CDR2 as FQDESV (reference sequence). The CDR3 extends over 16 amino acids. CDR3 protein: CASSPRLAGTRDEQYF. CDR3 nucleotides: TGTGCCAGCAGCCCCCGTCTAGCGGGGACCAGGGACGAGCAGTACTTC.

The rearrangement uses TRBV4-1 and TRBJ2-3, with 9 bases that match TRBD2. Germline V gives CDR1 MGHRA, CDR2 YSYEKL. After removal of 1 base from V and 0 bases from J, the junction contained 8 bases not matched to a gene. CDR3 length equals 18 residues. The CDR3 is CASSQGLAGIASTDTQYF. CDR3 nucleotide sequence: TGCGCCAGCAGCCAAGGCCTAGCGGGAATAGCTAGCACAGATACGCAGTATTTT.

The chain uses TRBV5-1 and TRBJ1-5; 7 positions agree with TRBD1. V shed 5 bases, J shed 5 bases, and the junction held 10 bases outside the gene matches. Germline assignment: CDR1 SGHRS and CDR2 YFSETQ. The length of the CDR3 is 15 residues. The CDR3 loop reads CASSPQTGFDQPQHF. The CDR3 DNA is TGCGCCAGCAGTCCACAGACAGGGTTTGATCAGCCCCAGCATTTT. Full variable domain (missing parts from reference TRBV5-1 and TRBJ1-5): KAGVTQTPRYLIKTRGQQVTLSCSPISGHRSVSWYQQTPGQGLQFLFEYFSETQRNKGNFPGRFSGRQFSNSRSEMNVSTLELGDSALYLCASSPQTGFDQPQHFGDGTRLSIL.

The rearrangement joins TRBV5-1 to TRBJ2-1, with 7 bases identical to TRBD1. Unmatched junction bases numbered 4, after V lost 0 bases and J lost 7 bases. The CDR3 consists of 14 residues. Germline V gene sequence: CDR1 SGHRS, CDR2 YFSETQ. The CDR3 protein is CASSLERGLNEQFF. CDR3 nucleotide sequence: TGCGCCAGCAGCTTGGAGAGGGGGCTGAATGAGCAGTTCTTC.

This clone was seen just once. The chain has TRBV12-5 and TRBJ1-1; TRBD1 aligns across 8 bases. Germline V gene sequence: CDR1 LGHNT, CDR2 FRNRAP. V gave up 0 bases and J gave up 1 base; unmatched junction bases: 4. This CDR3 is 16 amino acids long. This chain's CDR3 is CASGLVLGQANTEAFF. CDR3 nucleotide sequence: TGTGCTAGTGGTTTGGTACTGGGACAGGCGAACACTGAAGCTTTCTTT.

This chain connects TRBV6-5 to TRBJ2-1, with 9 nucleotides matching TRBD2. The CDR3 is 15 residues long. Trimming cost V 7 bases and J 4 bases; bases outside gene matches: 8. CDR1 MNHEY and CDR2 SVGAGI come from the germline V gene. The CDR3 loop reads CASNNLLAGYNEQFF. The CDR3, as DNA: TGTGCCAGCAACAACTTGCTAGCGGGGTACAATGAGCAGTTCTTC.

This chain uses TRBV21-1 with TRBJ1-4. TRBV21-1 is described as a pseudogene. The CDR3 has 12 residues. CDR3 protein: CAIRGRSEKLFF. The CDR3, as DNA: TGTGCCATCAGGGGTCGGAGTGAAAAACTGTTTTTT.

The CDR3 DNA sequence: TGTGCCAGCAGTTACCGCGGGACAGGGAATCAGCCCCAGCATTTT. Amino acids: CASSYRGTGNQPQHF. The rearrangement joins TRBV6-6 to TRBJ1-5; TRBD1 agrees at 9 bases. This CDR3 comprises 15 residues. Germline assignment: CDR1 MNHNY and CDR2 SVGAGI (reference sequence). V lost 2 bases to trimming and J lost 4 bases; unmatched junction nucleotides: 3.

V and J are TRBV15 and TRBJ2-7; a weak D match, TRBD1 (6 bases). CDR1 LNHNV and CDR2 YYDKDF come from the germline V gene (reference sequence). The CDR3 runs to 16 residues. V gave up 0 bases and J gave up 7 bases, with 19 bases separating them. The CDR3 here is CATSRDVGQTSWEQYF. The CDR3 nucleotides read TGTGCCACCAGCAGAGATGTGGGACAAACTTCTTGGGAGCAGTACTTC.

This CDR3 is CASSFFLQGTMGDYGYTF. In DNA, the CDR3 is TGTGCCAGCAGCTTTTTCTTGCAGGGGACTATGGGGGACTATGGCTACACCTTC. V usage is TRBV5-5 and J usage is TRBJ1-2; D is possibly TRBD1 (6 bases). Trimming stripped 2 bases from V and 3 bases from J, with 23 bases between. This CDR3 region has 18 residues. The germline CDR1 and CDR2 sequences are SGHKS and YYEKEE (reference sequence).

The V and J genes are TRBV12-2 and TRBJ1-2. TRBV12-2 is designated a pseudogene. This CDR3 is built from 17 residues. The CDR3 DNA sequence: TGTGCAAGTCGCTTATTTCCGACGGGGGGGGGCATGGGGTGCTACACCTTC. Protein: CASRLFPTGGGMGCYTF.